This T cell receptor beta chain was obtained from a study of shared clonotypes between healthy human individuals. Regarding the study as a whole: The four-donor shared clonotypes exceeded non-shared clonotypes in generation probability, with non-shared ones scoring lower. Large depth notwithstanding, sorted-subset sequencing proved incomplete by rarefaction. Across subsets, estimated richness was generally greater for naive than for memory populations. The study found 4.5% to 5% of naive CD4 clonotypes shared across a few donors.

On this clone: As yet, its antigen is unknown.

TCRdb's table, derived via immunoSEQ multiplex PCR, lists solely in-frame clones and lacks some. The sample has some 1 million clones, around 75% seen once. The CDR3 is 14 amino acids. V shed 4 bases and J 6 bases; nucleotides not matched to a gene: 5. Germline CDR1 reads SGHVS; CDR2 reads FQNEAQ. The genes are TRBV7-8 and TRBJ1-5; 8 bases agree with TRBD1. The source of this sequence is a man in his late teens or twenties in good health. Sequenced material: memory CD4+ T cells sorted from blood. Subset in this sample: CD45RA-negative fraction. CDR3 loop: CASSWTGSSQPQHF. The CDR3 DNA reads as TGTGCCAGCAGCTGGACAGGGTCGAGTCAGCCCCAGCATTTT.